This entry lists 24 T cell receptor beta chains sequenced from one sample in a study of a mutant IDH1 vaccine in newly diagnosed glioma. The time point: baseline, week 1 (first vaccination visit). As to treatment: pre-vaccination baseline after standard-of-care therapy. The protocol was immunoSEQ multiplex PCR, while the TCRdb copy is restricted to in-frame clones and leaves out a portion. The data contain about 69,000 clones, about 86% of them singletons. The input for sequencing was PBMCs, taken from a glioma patient treated with radiotherapy, temozolomide or both. These receptors were obtained from a young man with glioma.

The V call is TRBV7-9, the J call TRBJ2-7, with 7 positions matching TRBD1. V dropped 5 bases and J dropped 4; count of bases not matched to a gene: 11. Germline V gene data show CDR1 as SEHNR and CDR2 as FQNEAQ (reference sequence). This CDR3 is 15 amino acids long. This chain's CDR3 is CASSPRQGRVYEQYF. Here the CDR3 DNA reads TGTGCCAGCAGCCCGCGACAGGGCCGGGTTTACGAGCAGTACTTC.

CDR3 residues: CASSLAHYEQYF. In nucleotides, the CDR3 is TGTGCCAGCAGCTTAGCTCACTACGAGCAGTACTTC. The V and J genes are TRBV11-2 and TRBJ2-5; no firm D call. The J call is uncertain, as TRBJ2-7 better fits the DNA end. The CDR3 consists of 12 residues. Germline loops: CDR1 SGHAT, CDR2 FQNNGV.

The V and J genes are TRBV4-2 and TRBJ1-2; D is ambiguous. Between the trimmed V and J ends, which lost 1 base and 8 bases, there was a span of 14 bases. The germline V gene encodes CDR1 LGHNA and CDR2 YNFKEQ. This CDR3 has 14 residues. CDR3 loop: CASSQVTPVGGYTF. The CDR3 nucleotides read TGTGCCAGCAGCCAAGTAACTCCTGTTGGGGGCTACACCTTC.

The chain is built from TRBV1 and TRBJ1-1. TRBV1 is shown as a pseudogene. This CDR3 is 16 amino acids long. The CDR3 loop reads CTSSHARLRLNTEAFF. CDR3 nucleotides: TGCACCAGCAGCCACGCTCGACTCAGACTGAACACTGAAGCTTTCTTT.

The rearrangement uses TRBV6-1 and TRBJ1-1, with D unclear. Trimming pared 1 base from V and 2 bases from J, leaving 8 bases between. CDR3 length: 14 residues. CDR1 and CDR2 from the germline V gene are MNHNS and SASEGT. CDR3 region: CASSEGQINTEAFF. DNA of the CDR3: TGTGCCAGCAGTGAAGGGCAGATTAACACTGAAGCTTTCTTT.

The sample holds one count of this clone. This chain connects TRBV6-1 to TRBJ2-1; 7 bases are a match to TRBD1. The CDR3 extends over 13 amino acids. Germline lookup yields CDR1 MNHNS and CDR2 SASEGT. V gave up 7 bases and J gave up 0 bases; unmatched junction bases: 0. CDR3 protein: CASTGGSYNEQFF. CDR3 DNA: TGTGCCAGCACAGGGGGCTCCTACAATGAGCAGTTCTTC.

CDR3 region: CASSIGTGSDQPQHF. CDR3 sequence (DNA): TGTGCCAGTAGTATTGGGACAGGGTCGGATCAGCCCCAGCATTTT. The chain couples TRBV19 to TRBJ1-5; 9 nucleotides align to TRBD1. This CDR3 is built from 15 residues. Germline V lookup: CDR1 LNHDA, CDR2 SQIVND (reference sequence). V lost 3 bases to trimming and J lost 5 bases; unmatched junction nucleotides: 5.

The chain joins TRBV28 to TRBJ2-7; 8 nucleotides line up with TRBD1. The CDR3 has 15 residues. CDR1 is MDHEN and CDR2 is SYDVKM in the germline V gene. V lost 5 bases, J lost 0 bases, and 6 bases stayed unmatched. The CDR3 nucleotides read TGTGCCAGCAGTGCCCGTGGGACAGGCTCCTACGAGCAGTACTTC. Translation gives CASSARGTGSYEQYF.

Points on this clone: This specimen includes other DNA sequences encoding the same CDR3. The CDR3 sequence: CASRDLLAGGGTDTQYF. CDR3 in DNA: TGCGCCAGCAGAGACCTACTAGCGGGGGGGGGCACAGATACGCAGTATTTT. The rearrangement joins TRBV10-2 to TRBJ2-3; 13 positions agree with TRBD2. V lost 6 bases to trimming and J lost 1 base; unmatched junction nucleotides: 7. CDR3 length equals 17 residues. Germline V lookup: CDR1 WSHSY, CDR2 SAAADI.

This clone was counted a single time. The chain links TRBV27 to TRBJ1-2; 9 nucleotides line up with TRBD1. This CDR3 is 17 amino acids long. CDR1 and CDR2 (germline): MNHEY, SMNVEV (reference sequence). The V segment lost 0 bases and the J segment 5 bases; nucleotides outside the gene matches: 10. CDR3 amino acids: CASSLSGTGNVWYGYTF. CDR3 DNA sequence: TGTGCCAGCAGTTTATCTGGGACAGGGAACGTGTGGTATGGCTACACCTTC.

This clone was counted once. The chain couples TRBV5-4 to TRBJ1-6, with TRBD1 as a possible D gene (5 bases). Deletions cut 4 bases from V and 0 bases from J, with 11 bases between. Germline lookup yields CDR1 SGHNT and CDR2 YYREEE (reference sequence). There are 16 residues in the CDR3. The CDR3 here is CASSPGASSYNSPLHF. For the CDR3, the DNA is TGTGCCAGCAGCCCTGGGGCAAGCTCCTATAATTCACCCCTCCACTTT.

Notes on this clone: An end of the junction differs from the germline gene, which may be a read error. The same CDR3 can be traced to other DNA sequences in this sample. V and J are TRBV29-1 and TRBJ2-1; 14 bases match TRBD2. The V gene's germline CDR1 is SQVTM and CDR2 ANQGSEA. The CDR3 sequence is 14 residues long. CDR3 bases: TGTAGCGTTGTTGGGACTAGCGGGGGAAATGAGCAGTTCTTC. Its protein is CSVVGTSGGNEQFF.

The rearrangement uses TRBV19 and TRBJ2-5; 8 bases match TRBD1. Trimming removed 3 bases from V and 1 base from J; junction bases left unmatched: 1. The CDR3 runs 14 residues. CDR1 and CDR2 from the germline V gene are LNHDA and SQIVND (reference sequence). The CDR3 protein is CASSIGTGQETQYF. CDR3 sequence (DNA): TGTGCCAGTAGTATCGGGACAGGCCAAGAGACCCAGTACTTC.

The chain combines TRBV2 with TRBJ1-5; D not certain. This CDR3 spans 13 amino acids. The germline gives CDR1 SNHLY, CDR2 FYNNEI. V was trimmed by 4 bases and J by 6 bases, leaving 10 bases between them. The CDR3 loop is CASSASSFQPQHF. As DNA, the CDR3 is TGTGCCAGCAGTGCGTCGAGCTTTCAGCCCCAGCATTTT.

In this sample, this clone turned up a few times. The CDR3 DNA reads as TGTGCCAGCAGCTTAGGCAGGGTCAATGGCTACACCTTC. It translates to CASSLGRVNGYTF. This chain connects TRBV11-2 to TRBJ1-2, with D possibly being TRBD1 (5 bases). The CDR3 runs to 13 residues. Looked up from germline, CDR1 is SGHAT and CDR2 is FQNNGV. V lost 1 base, J lost 6 bases, and 9 bases lay in between. Full variable domain (outside the CDR3, taken from reference TRBV11-2 and TRBJ1-2): EAGVAQSPRYKIIEKRQSVAFWCNPISGHATLYWYQQILGQGPKLLIQFQNNGVVDDSQLPKDRFSAERLKGVDSTLKIQPAKLEDSAVYLCASSLGRVNGYTFGSGTRLTVV.

J is TRBJ1-3 and V is TRBV15; D perhaps matches TRBD1 (5 bases). CDR1 is LNHNV, CDR2 YYDKDF, per germline (reference sequence). The CDR3 is made up of 16 amino acids. V dropped 3 bases and J dropped 2 bases, with 14 bases sitting between them. The CDR3 here is CATSRGPESPGNTIYF. The DNA for the CDR3 is TGTGCCACCAGCAGGGGGCCGGAGTCACCTGGAAACACCATATATTTT.

The rearrangement joins TRBV4-1 to TRBJ2-1, with 7 bases fitting TRBD1. Germline loops: CDR1 MGHRA, CDR2 YSYEKL. The ends lost 4 bases at V and 2 bases at J; junction bases unmatched: 11. The CDR3 sequence is 17 residues long. CDR3 loop: CASSLSVVRGPYNEQFF. The CDR3 DNA follows: TGCGCCAGCAGCCTCTCGGTCGTGAGGGGGCCCTACAATGAGCAGTTCTTC.

This clone was counted a single time. This chain connects TRBV5-1 to TRBJ1-2; no reliable D call. Trimming left V 7 bases short and J 0 bases short, with 4 bases between. This CDR3 has 11 residues. The germline CDR1 and CDR2 sequences are SGHRS and YFSETQ. The CDR3 sequence: CASGPNYGYTF. CDR3 nucleotide sequence: TGCGCCAGCGGTCCTAACTATGGCTACACCTTC.

This chain joins TRBV4-2 and TRBJ2-3; 10 bases match TRBD2. The CDR3 sequence is 19 residues long. CDR1 and CDR2 from the germline V gene are LGHNA and YNFKEQ. The trim removed 2 bases at V and 2 bases at J, leaving 13 bases unmatched. CDR3 sequence reads: CASSQPETPGLAVTDTQYF. The CDR3 DNA follows: TGTGCCAGCAGCCAACCGGAAACCCCCGGACTAGCGGTCACAGATACGCAGTATTTT.

The rearrangement links TRBV6-1 to TRBJ1-5, with a possible D match to TRBD1 (6 bases). CDR1 MNHNS and CDR2 SASEGT come from the germline V gene. The V end lost 2 bases, the J end lost 1 base, and 9 bases lay between the germline ends. The CDR3 covers 15 residues. The CDR3 sequence is CASSESGASNQPQHF. CDR3 coding DNA: TGTGCCAGCAGTGAATCAGGGGCGAGCAATCAGCCCCAGCATTTT.

The rearrangement links TRBV7-6 to TRBJ2-2, with D possibly being TRBD2 (6 bases). The V and J ends lost 0 bases and 5 bases respectively, with 19 bases between them. Germline CDR1 and CDR2: SGHVS and FNYEAQ. The CDR3 has 18 residues. The CDR3 DNA sequence: TGTGCCAGCAGCTTAGCGCCTCATGTTGGGGGGAAGACCGGGGAGCTGTTTTTT. Encoded protein: CASSLAPHVGGKTGELFF. Supplemented by reference TRBV7-6 and TRBJ2-2, the full variable domain reads GAGVSQSPRYKVTKRGQDVALRCDPISGHVSLYWYRQALGQGPEFLTYFNYEAQQDKSGLPNDRFSAERPEGSISTLTIQRTEQRDSAMYRCASSLAPHVGGKTGELFFGEGSRLTVL.

J is TRBJ1-2 and V is TRBV28; tentative D call: TRBD1 (6 bases). The CDR3 is 12 residues long. Trimming removed 4 bases from V and 8 bases from J, with 11 bases in between. CDR1 is MDHEN and CDR2 is SYDVKM in the germline V gene. The CDR3 sequence is CASSSPGGGYTF. Here the CDR3 DNA reads TGTGCCAGCAGTTCCCCCGGGGGCGGCTACACCTTC.

This clone was seen a few times. V and J are TRBV5-4 and TRBJ1-1; no clear D gene. The V and J ends lost 2 bases and 0 bases respectively, with 17 bases between them. Germline-derived CDR1 and CDR2 are SGHNT and YYREEE (reference sequence). The CDR3 has 17 amino acids. The CDR3 coding sequence is TGTGCCAGCAGCTTCAAAGGGCTAACCGGCATGAACACTGAAGCTTTCTTT. Protein sequence: CASSFKGLTGMNTEAFF.

This sequence joins TRBV7-2 and TRBJ2-7; D remains ambiguous. Germline CDR1 reads SGHTA; CDR2 reads FQGNSA. The CDR3 totals 13 residues. V was trimmed by 4 bases and J by 4 bases, leaving 11 bases between them. CDR3: CASSSALVYEQYF. For the CDR3, the DNA is TGTGCCAGCAGCTCTGCTCTGGTGTACGAGCAGTACTTC.